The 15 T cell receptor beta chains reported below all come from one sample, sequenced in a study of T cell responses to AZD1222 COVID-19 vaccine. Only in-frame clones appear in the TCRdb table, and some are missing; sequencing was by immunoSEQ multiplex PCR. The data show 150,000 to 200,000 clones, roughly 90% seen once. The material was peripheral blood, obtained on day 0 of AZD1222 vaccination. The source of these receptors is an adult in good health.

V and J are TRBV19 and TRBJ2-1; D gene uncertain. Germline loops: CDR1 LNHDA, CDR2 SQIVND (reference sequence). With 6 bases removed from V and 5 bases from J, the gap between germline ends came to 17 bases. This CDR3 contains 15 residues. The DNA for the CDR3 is TGTGCCAGTAGAAAGACCCACTCCGCACACAATGAGCAGTTCTTC. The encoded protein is CASRKTHSAHNEQFF.

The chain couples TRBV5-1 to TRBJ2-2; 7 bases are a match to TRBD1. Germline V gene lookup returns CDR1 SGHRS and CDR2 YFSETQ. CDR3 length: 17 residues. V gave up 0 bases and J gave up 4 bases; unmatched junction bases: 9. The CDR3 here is CASSLAGTELPTGELFF. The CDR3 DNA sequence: TGCGCCAGCAGCTTGGCCGGGACAGAGCTCCCCACCGGGGAGCTGTTTTTT. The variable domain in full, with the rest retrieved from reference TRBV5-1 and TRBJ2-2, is KAGVTQTPRYLIKTRGQQVTLSCSPISGHRSVSWYQQTPGQGLQFLFEYFSETQRNKGNFPGRFSGRQFSNSRSEMNVSTLELGDSALYLCASSLAGTELPTGELFFGEGSRLTVL.

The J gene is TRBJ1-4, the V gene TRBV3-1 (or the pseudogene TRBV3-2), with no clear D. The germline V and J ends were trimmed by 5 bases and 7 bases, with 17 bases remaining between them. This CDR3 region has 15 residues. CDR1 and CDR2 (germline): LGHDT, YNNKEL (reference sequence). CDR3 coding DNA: TGTGCCAGCAGCACTCAACGTAGTCGGGGTGAAAAACTGTTTTTT. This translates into CASSTQRSRGEKLFF.

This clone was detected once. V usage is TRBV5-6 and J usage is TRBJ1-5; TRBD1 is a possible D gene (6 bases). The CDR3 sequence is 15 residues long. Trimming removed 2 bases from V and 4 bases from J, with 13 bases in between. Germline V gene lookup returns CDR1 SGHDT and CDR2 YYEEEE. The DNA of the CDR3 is TGTGCCAGCAGCTTCCTCGACAGGCCTAATCAGCCCCAGCATTTT. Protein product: CASSFLDRPNQPQHF.

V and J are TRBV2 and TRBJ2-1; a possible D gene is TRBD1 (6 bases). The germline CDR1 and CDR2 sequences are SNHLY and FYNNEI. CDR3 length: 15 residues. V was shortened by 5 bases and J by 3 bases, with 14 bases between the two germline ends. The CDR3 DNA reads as TGTGCCAGCAGTAGTACAGGGAATTTCTACAATGAGCAGTTCTTC. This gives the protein CASSSTGNFYNEQFF. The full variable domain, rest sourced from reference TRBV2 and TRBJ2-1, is EPEVTQTPSHQVTQMGQEVILRCVPISNHLYFYWYRQILGQKVEFLVSFYNNEISEKSEIFDDQFSVERPDGSNFTLKIRSTKLEDSAMYFCASSSTGNFYNEQFFGPGTRLTVL.

The DNA for the CDR3 is TGTGCCAGCAGTTTTCAAACAGGGGCCCGGCTGTTTTTT. Translation: CASSFQTGARLFF. The V call is TRBV28, the J call TRBJ1-4; 7 positions agree with TRBD1. With 3 bases clipped from V and 14 bases from J, the junction kept 9 bases outside the gene matches. This CDR3 comprises 13 residues. Germline assignment: CDR1 MDHEN and CDR2 SYDVKM.

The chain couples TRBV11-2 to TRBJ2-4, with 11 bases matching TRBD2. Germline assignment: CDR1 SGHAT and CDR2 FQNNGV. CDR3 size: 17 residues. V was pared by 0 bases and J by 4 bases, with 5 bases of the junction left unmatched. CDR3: CASSLDLIAGGKNIQYF. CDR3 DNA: TGTGCCAGCAGCTTAGATCTAATAGCGGGGGGGAAAAACATTCAGTACTTC.

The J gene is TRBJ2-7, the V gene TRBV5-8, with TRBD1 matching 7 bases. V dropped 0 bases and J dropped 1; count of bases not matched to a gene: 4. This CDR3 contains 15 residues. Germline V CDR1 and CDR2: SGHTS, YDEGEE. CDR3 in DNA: TGTGCCAGCAGCTTGGTAGGGACAGCGTCCTACGAGCAGTACTTC. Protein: CASSLVGTASYEQYF.

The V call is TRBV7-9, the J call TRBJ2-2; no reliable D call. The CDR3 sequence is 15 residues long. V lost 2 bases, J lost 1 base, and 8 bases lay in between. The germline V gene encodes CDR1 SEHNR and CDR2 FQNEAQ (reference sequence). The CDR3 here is CASSLRTQNTGELFF. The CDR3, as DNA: TGTGCCAGCAGCTTAAGAACCCAGAACACCGGGGAGCTGTTTTTT.

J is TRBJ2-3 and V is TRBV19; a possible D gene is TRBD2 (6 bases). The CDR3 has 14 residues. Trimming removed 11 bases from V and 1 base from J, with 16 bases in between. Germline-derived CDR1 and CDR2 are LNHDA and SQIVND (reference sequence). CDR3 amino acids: CARLYRGGTDTQYF. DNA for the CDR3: TGTGCCCGTCTCTACCGCGGGGGCACAGATACGCAGTATTTT. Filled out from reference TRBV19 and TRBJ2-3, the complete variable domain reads DGGITQSPKYLFRKEGQNVTLSCEQNLNHDAMYWYRQDPGQGLRLIYYSQIVNDFQKGDIAEGYSVSREKKESFPLTVTSAQKNPTAFYLCARLYRGGTDTQYFGPGTRLTVL.

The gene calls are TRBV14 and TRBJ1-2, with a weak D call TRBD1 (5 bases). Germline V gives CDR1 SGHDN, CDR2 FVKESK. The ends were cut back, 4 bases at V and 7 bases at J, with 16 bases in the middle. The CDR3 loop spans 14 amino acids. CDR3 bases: TGTGCCAGCAGCCCCTACTCCAGGGAAAGTGGCTACACCTTC. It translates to CASSPYSRESGYTF.

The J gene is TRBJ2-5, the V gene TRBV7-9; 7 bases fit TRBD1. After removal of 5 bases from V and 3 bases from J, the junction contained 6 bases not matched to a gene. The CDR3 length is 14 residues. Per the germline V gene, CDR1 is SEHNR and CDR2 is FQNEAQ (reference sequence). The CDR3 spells CASSPRTGEETQYF. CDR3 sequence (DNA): TGTGCCAGCAGCCCGCGGACAGGAGAAGAGACCCAGTACTTC.

This chain's CDR3 is CASSSRSEQYF. DNA of the CDR3: TGTGCCAGCTCATCGCGTTCGGAGCAGTACTTC. The J gene is TRBJ2-7, the V gene TRBV18; D uncertain. This CDR3 has 11 residues. Germline V gives CDR1 KGHSH, CDR2 LQKENI. V gave up 5 bases and J gave up 7 bases, with 9 bases separating them.

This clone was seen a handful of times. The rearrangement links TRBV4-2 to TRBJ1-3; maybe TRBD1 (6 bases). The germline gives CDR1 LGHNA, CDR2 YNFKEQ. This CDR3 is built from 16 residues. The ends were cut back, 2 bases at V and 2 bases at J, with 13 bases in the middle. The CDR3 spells CASSQTGGQAGNTIYF. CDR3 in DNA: TGTGCCAGCAGCCAAACGGGGGGGCAAGCTGGAAACACCATATATTTT.

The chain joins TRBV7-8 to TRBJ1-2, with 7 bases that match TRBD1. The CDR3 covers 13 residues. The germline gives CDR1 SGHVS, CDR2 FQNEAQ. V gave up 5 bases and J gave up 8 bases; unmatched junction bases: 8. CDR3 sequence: CASSTDRARGYTF. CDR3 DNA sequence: TGTGCCAGCAGCACCGACAGGGCGAGGGGCTACACCTTC.